The sequence of this TCR beta chain was determined in a study of T cells in Graves' hyperthyroidism and ophthalmopathy. Background on the study: Peripheral blood specimens were obtained at initial diagnosis, prior to any treatment. Findings of the study overall: Blood samples included most of the expanded thyroid clonotypes exceeding 0.001. Ophthalmopathy was distinguished from stable hyperthyroidism by 13 V-J signatures.

The CDR3 covers 14 residues. This clonotype came up a few times. Its antigen is not identified. A much larger clone is a single base away; this may be a read error. Amplification of TCR beta CDR3 regions used RNA as the template. TCR CDR3 underwent first-round RT-PCR with the HTBI primer set. TCRdb reanalysed the multiplex PCR reads using MiXCR and keeps one entry per CDR3 protein. The data hold roughly 500,000 distinct CDR3 sequences, with roughly 16% observed a single time. The diagnoses drew upon clinical symptoms, serum thyroxine and TRAb, thyroid ultrasound and orbital computed tomography. The TCR was taken from a woman aged 25 to 39 with Graves' ophthalmopathy. The sample consisted of blood. This chain links TRBV12-3 or TRBV12-4 with TRBJ1-1, with D possibly being TRBD1 (6 bases). The CDR3 bases are TGTGCCAGCAGTTTAGGAGGGGGTGACACTGAAGCTTCCTTT. It is translated as CASSLGGGDTEASF.